The 17 T cell receptor beta chains listed next were all sequenced from one sample in a study of control samples from healthy donors and cancer patients. Using immunoSEQ multiplex PCR, the repertoire was profiled, and TCRdb retains in-frame clones only, with some absent. The sample includes almost 90,000 clones, 86% of them seen just once. Sequencing was performed on blood. Receptors originate from a man under 40 in good health.

The genes are TRBV24-1 and TRBJ2-1, with TRBD1 as a possible D gene (6 bases). CDR3 length: 15 residues. Germline V lookup: CDR1 KGHDR, CDR2 SFDVKD. Trimming pared 1 base from V and 4 bases from J, leaving 10 bases between. DNA for the CDR3: TGTGCCACCAGTGATTTCGGACAGAAGTACAATGAGCAGTTCTTC. Protein: CATSDFGQKYNEQFF.

This chain links TRBV24-1 with TRBJ1-2, with a weak D call TRBD1 (5 bases). In germline, CDR1 is KGHDR, CDR2 SFDVKD. The CDR3 length is 15 residues. Deletions cut 9 bases from V and 4 bases from J, with 20 bases between. CDR3 DNA sequence: TGTGCCACCCGAAACCAGAAGGGGCGAGGCTATGGCTACACCTTC. This sequence encodes CATRNQKGRGYGYTF.

The rearrangement joins TRBV5-6 to TRBJ1-2; 9 bases map to TRBD1. This CDR3 has 14 residues. Germline trimming cut 5 bases from V and 7 bases from J; bases unmatched to any gene: 9. Germline CDR1 SGHDT, CDR2 YYEEEE. For the CDR3, the DNA is TGTGCCAGCAGTTCCGGGACAGGGAGGGGTGGCTACACCTTC. Its translation is CASSSGTGRGGYTF.

This chain links TRBV5-4 with TRBJ1-1, with TRBD1 matching over 9 bases. The CDR3 is 19 amino acids. Per the germline V gene, CDR1 is SGHNT and CDR2 is YYREEE (reference sequence). V was pared by 2 bases and J by 0 bases, with 14 bases of the junction left unmatched. This chain's CDR3 is CASSFPPRDRASMNTEAFF. For the CDR3, the DNA is TGTGCCAGCAGCTTTCCCCCCCGGGACAGGGCCTCCATGAACACTGAAGCTTTCTTT.

V is TRBV5-3 and J is TRBJ1-1; no firm D call. TRBV5-3 is an ORF, with its function uncertain. V was clipped by 5 bases and J by 1 base, with 12 bases between them. The CDR3 totals 14 residues. The CDR3 DNA sequence: TGTGCCAGAAGACCTGACACGTGGAACACTGAAGCTTTCTTT. This codes for CARRPDTWNTEAFF.

The V and J genes are TRBV5-1 and TRBJ1-1; no firm D call. The CDR3 is 14 residues long. Per the germline V gene, CDR1 is SGHRS and CDR2 is YFSETQ. V lost 0 bases, J lost 1 base, and 7 bases lay in between. DNA for the CDR3: TGCGCCAGCAGCTTGGGAAGGGCGAACACTGAAGCTTTCTTT. Its protein product is CASSLGRANTEAFF.

The rearrangement joins TRBV7-9 to TRBJ2-7; 7 bases align to TRBD1. The CDR3 length is 16 residues. The germline gives CDR1 SEHNR, CDR2 FQNEAQ (reference sequence). V shed 1 base and J 0 bases; nucleotides not matched to a gene: 6. This CDR3 is CASSLEGTENSYEQYF. For the CDR3, the DNA is TGTGCCAGCAGCTTAGAAGGGACAGAGAACTCCTACGAGCAGTACTTC. The whole variable domain, remainder taken from reference TRBV7-9 and TRBJ2-7, is DTGVSQNPRHKITKRGQNVTFRCDPISEHNRLYWYRQTLGQGPEFLTYFQNEAQLEKSRLLSDRFSAERPKGSFSTLEIQRTEQGDSAMYLCASSLEGTENSYEQYFGPGTRLTVT.

The table lists this clone with a few counts. The chain is built from TRBV24-1 and TRBJ2-1, with 12 bases lining up with TRBD2. Germline V lookup: CDR1 KGHDR, CDR2 SFDVKD. J gave up 8 bases and V 1 base, and 8 bases lay outside the gene matches. The CDR3 covers 17 residues. DNA for the CDR3: TGTGCCACCAGTGATTTCACCTCTAGCGGGGGGGCGGATGAGCAGTTCTTC. Translating gives CATSDFTSSGGADEQFF.

CDR3 bases: TGTGCCAGCAGCCCCGACTCGAATGAGCAGTTCTTC. It yields the protein CASSPDSNEQFF. The V call is TRBV5-5, the J call TRBJ2-1; the D is unclear. CDR1 is SGHKS, CDR2 YYEKEE, per germline (reference sequence). Trimming pared 4 bases from V and 7 bases from J, leaving 9 bases between. The CDR3 sequence is 12 residues long.

The chain links TRBV7-2 to TRBJ2-5; D may be TRBD1 or TRBD2 (6 bases each). V was pared by 5 bases and J by 5 bases, with 15 bases between. The V gene's germline CDR1 is SGHTA and CDR2 FQGNSA. The CDR3 covers 14 residues. CDR3 DNA sequence: TGTGCCAGCAGCCTAGGGGGGTCTCGGGAGACCCAGTACTTC. Translated: CASSLGGSRETQYF. Based on the CDR3 plus reference TRBV7-2 and TRBJ2-5, the full variable domain is GAGVSQSPSNKVTEKGKDVELRCDPISGHTALYWYRQSLGQGLEFLIYFQGNSAPDKSGLPSDRFSAERTGGSVSTLTIQRTQQEDSAVYLCASSLGGSRETQYFGPGTRLLVL.

This clone was seen just once. This chain joins TRBV7-9 and TRBJ1-2; D uncertain. Per the germline V gene, CDR1 is SEHNR and CDR2 is FQNEAQ (reference sequence). The ends were cut back, 5 bases at V and 3 bases at J, with 22 bases in the middle. The CDR3 is 17 residues long. In DNA form, the CDR3 reads TGTGCCAGCAGCCCGTCCATTCTCCCATTCTCTGACTATGGCTACACCTTC. It yields the protein CASSPSILPFSDYGYTF. Variable domain in full (rest from reference TRBV7-9 and TRBJ1-2): DTGVSQNPRHKITKRGQNVTFRCDPISEHNRLYWYRQTLGQGPEFLTYFQNEAQLEKSRLLSDRFSAERPKGSFSTLEIQRTEQGDSAMYLCASSPSILPFSDYGYTFGSGTRLTVV.

The chain has TRBV5-6 and TRBJ2-1; TRBD1 agrees at 10 bases. This CDR3 comprises 16 residues. V lost 5 bases to trimming and J lost 3 bases; unmatched junction nucleotides: 8. The germline CDR1 and CDR2 sequences are SGHDT and YYEEEE. Here the CDR3 DNA reads TGTGCCAGCAGTAATTCTGGGACAGGGGACTACAATGAGCAGTTCTTC. Its protein product is CASSNSGTGDYNEQFF.

This clone appeared once. The J gene is TRBJ2-1, the V gene TRBV2; possibly TRBD2 for D (7 bases). The germline CDR1 and CDR2 sequences are SNHLY and FYNNEI. The CDR3 covers 16 residues. V dropped 2 bases and J dropped 6 bases, with 17 bases sitting between them. The CDR3 nucleotides read TGTGCCAGCAGTGAAATGGGGAGGGGGGGCCTCAATGAGCAGTTCTTC. Translating gives CASSEMGRGGLNEQFF.

The rearrangement links TRBV19 to TRBJ1-1; 8 positions agree with TRBD1. CDR1 and CDR2 (germline): LNHDA, SQIVND (reference sequence). This CDR3 comprises 14 residues. Germline trimming cut 5 bases from V and 3 bases from J; bases unmatched to any gene: 5. CDR3 nucleotide sequence: TGTGCCAGTAGTGGGACAGGACGCCACACTGAAGCTTTCTTT. This encodes CASSGTGRHTEAFF.

The rearrangement links TRBV6-5 to TRBJ1-1; 9 positions agree with TRBD1. CDR3 length: 14 residues. The trim removed 6 bases at V and 1 base at J, leaving 3 bases unmatched. Germline-derived CDR1 and CDR2 are MNHEY and SVGAGI. The CDR3, as DNA: TGTGCCAGCAGACAGGGGGCTTGGAACACTGAAGCTTTCTTT. Residues: CASRQGAWNTEAFF.

The chain uses TRBV5-6 and TRBJ2-5; tentative D call: TRBD2 (5 bases). The CDR3 sequence is 14 residues long. V dropped 0 bases and J dropped 0 bases, with 6 bases sitting between them. In germline, CDR1 is SGHDT, CDR2 YYEEEE. In nucleotides, the CDR3 is TGTGCCAGCAGCTTGGCCGGGGACCAAGAGACCCAGTACTTC. Its translation: CASSLAGDQETQYF. The entire variable domain, with the rest obtained from reference TRBV5-6 and TRBJ2-5, is as follows: DAGVTQSPTHLIKTRGQQVTLRCSPKSGHDTVSWYQQALGQGPQFIFQYYEEEERQRGNFPDRFSGHQFPNYSSELNVNALLLGDSALYLCASSLAGDQETQYFGPGTRLLVL.

The CDR3 loop is CASSEGPNGSYEQYF. The CDR3 region has the DNA TGTGCCAGCAGTGAAGGCCCCAACGGTTCCTACGAGCAGTACTTC. The rearrangement uses TRBV2 and TRBJ2-7, with D uncertain. From germline, CDR1 is SNHLY and CDR2 FYNNEI. V was trimmed by 1 base and J by 1 base, leaving 11 bases between them. The CDR3 spans 15 residues.